This TCR beta chain is from a study of CD8 T cells in Susac syndrome. Random-hexamer reverse transcription was applied to roughly 0.45 to 1 ug RNA. TCRdb processed the immunoSEQ multiplex PCR reads anew with MiXCR; each CDR3 protein has one entry. This sample carries 80,000 to 90,000 distinct CDR3 sequences, more than 85% of them seen once, and the ten largest clones take roughly 0.46%. Regarding this clonotype: Its target is not known.

Patients with Susac syndrome showed fulfilment of recently defined diagnostic criteria for definite or probable disease. Study-wide results and caveats: The peak of CD8+ clonal expansion in Susac was seen in TEMRA cells and active patients.

Sequencing input: CD8+ T cells from PBMCs. The TCR was taken from a human donor with Susac syndrome.

The CDR3 here is CATSSVPSGELFF. The CDR3 DNA follows: TGTGCCACCAGCAGCGTCCCGTCCGGGGAGCTGTTTTTT. This chain joins TRBV15 and TRBJ2-2, with unresolved D. CDR1 and CDR2 (germline): LNHNV, YYDKDF (reference sequence). V was cut by 3 bases and J by 6 bases, with 8 bases left in between. This CDR3 spans 13 amino acids.